This T cell receptor beta chain was identified in a study of blood T cell repertoires in COVID-19. Study-wide context: From the United States, Italy and Spain came samples of acute and convalescent COVID-19.

Data came from immunoSEQ multiplex PCR; TCRdb stores just in-frame clones and leaves some out. Here the sample spans 650,000 to 800,000 clones, around 89% being singletons. With 3 bases clipped from V and 4 bases from J, the junction kept 8 bases outside the gene matches. Germline CDR1 reads KGHDR; CDR2 reads SFDVKD. The CDR3 length is 17 residues. This TCR came from a woman between 18 and 29 years old with acute or convalescent COVID-19. Source material: peripheral blood. The J gene is TRBJ1-5, the V gene TRBV24-1, with 10 bases aligning to TRBD1. Here the CDR3 reads CATSDPSGQGTNQPQHF. The CDR3 bases are TGTGCCACCAGTGATCCCTCGGGACAGGGGACAAATCAGCCCCAGCATTTT.